This is a list of T cell receptor beta chains from one sample in a study of T-cell memory formation after mild COVID-19. TCRdb itself ran the 5' RACE reads through MiXCR, one entry per CDR3 protein. The table records roughly 400,000 distinct CDR3 sequences, more than 15% of them present only once. Sequencing used PBMCs or a T cell subset sorted from them (not recorded which). The receptors originated from a man aged 18 to 30 who had mild COVID-19 (a few samples of this study predate the infection). Cell type and time point are not known. Each CDR3 is given with its conserved first and last residue. The D gene is left open where the match is weak. Only some rows state a clone size, as once, few, many or a class for expanded clones.

D gene	V gene	clone size	J gene	CDR3 DNA	CDR3 protein
NA	TRBV7-9	NA	TRBJ2-1	TGTGCCAGCAGCTTATACGTTCGGGCCAATAATGAGCAGTTCTTC	CASSLYVRANNEQFF
NA	TRBV4-3	NA	TRBJ2-5	TGCGCCAGCAGCCAAGACTGGTACCAAGAGACCCAGTACTTC	CASSQDWYQETQYF
TRBD2	TRBV6-5	few	TRBJ2-7	TGTGCCAGCAGGTCCCCCGGGGGGAGCTCCTACGAGCAGTACTTC	CASRSPGGSSYEQYF
TRBD1	TRBV6-1	NA	TRBJ1-5	TGTGCCAGCAGAGACAGGGCGGTGGTAACCCAGCATTTT	CASRDRAVVTQHF
TRBD1	TRBV24-1	NA	TRBJ1-2	TGTGCCACCAGTGAGGGGGACAGAAGTAATGGCTACACCTTC	CATSEGDRSNGYTF
NA	TRBV9	NA	TRBJ1-4	TGTGCCAGCCGGGGGCAGGGCGAGGAAAAACTGTTTTTT	CASRGQGEEKLFF
NA	TRBV7-2	NA	TRBJ2-1	TGTGCCAGCAGCCAGGGATTTAGCTCCTACAATGAGCAGTTCTTC	CASSQGFSSYNEQFF
NA	TRBV18	NA	TRBJ1-1	TGTGCCAGCTCACCGTCAGTTTTGAACACTGAAGCTTTCTTT	CASSPSVLNTEAFF
NA	TRBV12-3/TRBV12-4	NA	TRBJ1-3	TGTGCCAGCAGCCCCGGGGGGTCAGTCTCTGGAAACACCATATATTTT	CASSPGGSVSGNTIYF
NA	TRBV20-1	few	TRBJ2-7	TGCAGTGCTAGACCAGCAGGGTATAACGAGCAGTACTTC	CSARPAGYNEQYF
TRBD1	TRBV9	once	TRBJ2-1	TGTGCCAGCAGCGTAGGAGGACAGGGTGAAGTAAATGAGCAGTTCTTC	CASSVGGQGEVNEQFF
NA	TRBV28	NA	TRBJ1-5	TGTGCCAGCAAGGCGGGTTGGAATCAGCCCCAGCATTTT	CASKAGWNQPQHF
TRBD1	TRBV6-1	few	TRBJ2-3	TGTGCCAGCCAGACAGGGTTTAGCACAGATACGCAGTATTTT	CASQTGFSTDTQYF
NA	TRBV6-5	NA	TRBJ1-6	TGTGCCAGCAGTCGACAGGACTGGATTTCACCCCTCCACTTT	CASSRQDWISPLHF
TRBD2	TRBV3-1	many	TRBJ2-5	TGTGCCAGCAGCCTGTTTGGGCGGGGGGCCGGGGAGACCCAGTACTTC	CASSLFGRGAGETQYF
NA	TRBV5-1	few	TRBJ2-3	TGCGCCAGCAAGTTAGGAGATAGCACAGATACGCAGTATTTT	CASKLGDSTDTQYF
NA	TRBV7-2	few	TRBJ1-6	TGTGCCAGCAGCTTAGCAGGGGCCTCCTATAATTCACCCCTCCACTTT	CASSLAGASYNSPLHF
NA	TRBV28	NA	TRBJ1-3	TGTGCCAGCACCTCATGGGGGAGGAACACCATATATTTT	CASTSWGRNTIYF
TRBD1	TRBV20-1	few	TRBJ1-5	TGCAGTGCTAGATCCCCGGGACAGGGGCAGCCCCAGCATTTT	CSARSPGQGQPQHF
TRBD1	TRBV7-9	NA	TRBJ2-6	TGTGCCAGCAGCCCCTGGGACAGGGGTCCCGCTGGGGCCAACGTCCTGACTTTC	CASSPWDRGPAGANVLTF
TRBD1	TRBV12-3/TRBV12-4	NA	TRBJ2-2	TGTGCCAGCAGGGGACAGGGTAACACCGGGGAGCTGTTTTTT	CASRGQGNTGELFF
TRBD1	TRBV5-1	many	TRBJ1-1	TGCGCCAGCAGCTCCCGGGACAGCGGTTGGAGCACTGAAGCTTTCTTT	CASSSRDSGWSTEAFF
NA	TRBV5-4	many	TRBJ2-7	TGTGCCAGCAGCCGAGGGGGGACCTCTTGGAGCGACGAGCAGTACTTC	CASSRGGTSWSDEQYF
NA	TRBV5-6	NA	TRBJ1-1	TGTGCCAGCAGCTTGTATGGGGGGCTTACTGAAGCTTTCTTT	CASSLYGGLTEAFF
NA	TRBV5-4	NA	TRBJ2-3	TGTGCCAGCAGCGGGGGCCCGGGAGGTACAGATACGCAGTATTTT	CASSGGPGGTDTQYF
NA	TRBV4-3	NA	TRBJ2-7	TGCGCCAGCAGCCAAGATCTTATACGAGGGGTCAACGAGCAGTACTTC	CASSQDLIRGVNEQYF
TRBD1	TRBV4-1	few	TRBJ1-4	TGCGCCAGCAGCCCGACTACACAGGGGGCAACTAATGAAAAACTGTTTTTT	CASSPTTQGATNEKLFF
NA	TRBV20-1	few	TRBJ2-1	TGCAGTGCTAGCGGGGGGCCGGACAATGAGCAGTTCTTC	CSASGGPDNEQFF
NA	TRBV18	NA	TRBJ2-1	TGTGCCAGCTCAGAAGACCCCCCCAATGAGCAGTTCTTC	CASSEDPPNEQFF
NA	TRBV7-2	few	TRBJ2-3	TGTGCCAGCAGCTTAGACGGGTTCACAGATACGCAGTATTTT	CASSLDGFTDTQYF
NA	TRBV6-5	few	TRBJ2-2	TGTGCCAGCAGTTACGGACAGTTTAACACCGGGGAGCTGTTTTTT	CASSYGQFNTGELFF
NA	TRBV29-1	few	TRBJ2-7	TGCAGCGTTTTCGAGGAGCGAGCTTACGAGCAGTACTTC	CSVFEERAYEQYF
NA	TRBV4-3	NA	TRBJ1-4	TGCGCCAGCAGCCAAGATTTCGGGGCAACTAATGAAAAACTGTTTTTT	CASSQDFGATNEKLFF
NA	TRBV28	NA	TRBJ2-6	TGTGCCAGCGGTGGACAGCCGTTTTCTGGGGCCAACGTCCTGACTTTC	CASGGQPFSGANVLTF
NA	TRBV15	NA	TRBJ1-5	TGTGCCACCAGCAGAGATCATCAGGGTGTGGGACCCCAGCATTTT	CATSRDHQGVGPQHF